This T cell receptor beta chain was identified during a study of chemoradiotherapy in HPV16-positive cancers. Sequenced by immunoSEQ multiplex PCR; TCRdb stores in-frame clones only, minus some. The data show 5,000 or so clones, 78% seen once. The sequence derives from a human donor with HPV-associated anogenital cancer. This sample was taken from a patient who underwent chemoradiotherapy.

The CDR3 region is CASSRDSQETQYF. DNA for the CDR3: TGTGCCAGTAGTAGGGACAGCCAAGAGACCCAGTACTTC. The chain recombines TRBV19 with TRBJ2-5; 7 bases align to TRBD1. CDR3 length: 13 amino acids. J gave up 1 base and V 4 bases, and 0 bases lay outside the gene matches. Germline CDR1 is LNHDA and CDR2 is SQIVND (reference sequence).